The source of this T cell receptor (beta chain) is a study of sequential checkpoint blockade in melanoma. About the study: First-line arms were nivolumab then ipilimumab, or the reverse, randomized 1:1. Maintenance nivolumab came after either treatment sequence.

The CDR3 consists of 15 residues. The germline gives CDR1 SGHNT, CDR2 YENEEA. V shed 5 bases and J 5 bases; nucleotides not matched to a gene: 4. Regarding treatment: randomized to nivolumab then ipilimumab (arm A) or the reverse (arm B). No patient had prior DNA-damaging chemotherapy. Live CD3+CD8+ CD19− CD56− cells were sorted from PBMCs. The protocol was immunoSEQ multiplex PCR, while the TCRdb copy is restricted to in-frame clones and leaves out a portion. The profile covers about 4,800 clones, with about three quarters appearing a single time and around 67% taken by the ten largest. The receptor comes from a human donor with melanoma. The sample here was CD8+ T cells sorted from blood (inferred from file names), taken from a patient given nivolumab and ipilimumab in sequence. V is TRBV11-3 and J is TRBJ2-5; 14 nucleotides agree with TRBD2. CDR3 nucleotides: TGTGCCAGCAGCACCCGACTAGCGGGAGGGGAGACCCAGTACTTC. It codes for CASSTRLAGGETQYF.